This T cell receptor (beta chain) was captured by sequencing in a study of shared clonotypes between healthy human individuals. CDR1 WNHNN and CDR2 SYGVQD come from the germline V gene (reference sequence). This CDR3 is built from 16 residues. V was clipped by 6 bases and J by 2 bases; unmatched bases: 10. Produced via immunoSEQ multiplex PCR; TCRdb's table is partial and in-frame only. The sample contains approximately 1.4 million clones, 95% to 99% of which appear only once. The receptor was derived from a man younger than 45 in good health. Material for sequencing was naive CD4+ T cells sorted from blood. Indicated subset: CD45RA+ positively selected. This chain connects TRBV10-1 to TRBJ2-1, with 7 positions matching TRBD2. Here the CDR3 DNA reads TGCGCCAGCAGCCCGGGGAGGGGTACGACCTACAATGAGCAGTTCTTC. This gives the protein CASSPGRGTTYNEQFF.